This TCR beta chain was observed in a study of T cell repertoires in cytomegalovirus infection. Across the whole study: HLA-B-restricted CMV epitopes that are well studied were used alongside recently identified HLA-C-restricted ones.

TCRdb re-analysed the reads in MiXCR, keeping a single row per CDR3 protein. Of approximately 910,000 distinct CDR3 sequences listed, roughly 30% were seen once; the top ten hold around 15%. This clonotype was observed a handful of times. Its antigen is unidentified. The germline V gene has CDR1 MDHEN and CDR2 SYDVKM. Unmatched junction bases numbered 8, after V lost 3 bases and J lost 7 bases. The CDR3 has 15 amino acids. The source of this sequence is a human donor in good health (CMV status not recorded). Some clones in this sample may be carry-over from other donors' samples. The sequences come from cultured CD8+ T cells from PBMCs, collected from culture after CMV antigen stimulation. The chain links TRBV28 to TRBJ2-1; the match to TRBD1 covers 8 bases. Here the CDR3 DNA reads TGTGCCAGCAGTTTGGCGAGGACAGGGTTTAATGAGCAGTTCTTC. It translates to CASSLARTGFNEQFF.